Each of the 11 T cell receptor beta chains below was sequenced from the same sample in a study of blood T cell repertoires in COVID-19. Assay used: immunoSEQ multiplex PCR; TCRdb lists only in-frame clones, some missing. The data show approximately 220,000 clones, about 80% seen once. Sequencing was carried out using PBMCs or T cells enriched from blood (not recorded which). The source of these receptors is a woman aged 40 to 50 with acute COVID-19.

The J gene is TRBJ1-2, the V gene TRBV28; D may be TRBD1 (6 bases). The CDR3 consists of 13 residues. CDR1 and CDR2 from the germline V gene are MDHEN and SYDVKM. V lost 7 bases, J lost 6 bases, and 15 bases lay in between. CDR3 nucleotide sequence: TGTGCCAGCAATTTCCGGGGGGGCAATGGCTACACCTTC. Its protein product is CASNFRGGNGYTF.

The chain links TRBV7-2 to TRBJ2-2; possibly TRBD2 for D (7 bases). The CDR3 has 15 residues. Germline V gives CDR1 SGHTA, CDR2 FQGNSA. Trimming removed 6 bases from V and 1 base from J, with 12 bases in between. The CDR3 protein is CASRYGGRNTGELFF. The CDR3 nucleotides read TGTGCCAGCAGATACGGGGGGCGGAACACCGGGGAGCTGTTTTTT.

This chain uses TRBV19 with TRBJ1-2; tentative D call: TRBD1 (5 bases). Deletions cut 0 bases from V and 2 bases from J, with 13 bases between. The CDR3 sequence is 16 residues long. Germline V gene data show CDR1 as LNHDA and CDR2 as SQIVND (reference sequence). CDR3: CASSIDNDSTNYGYTF. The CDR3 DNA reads TGTGCCAGTAGTATAGATAACGACAGTACAAACTATGGCTACACCTTC. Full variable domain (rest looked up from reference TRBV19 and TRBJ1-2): DGGITQSPKYLFRKEGQNVTLSCEQNLNHDAMYWYRQDPGQGLRLIYYSQIVNDFQKGDIAEGYSVSREKKESFPLTVTSAQKNPTAFYLCASSIDNDSTNYGYTFGSGTRLTVV.

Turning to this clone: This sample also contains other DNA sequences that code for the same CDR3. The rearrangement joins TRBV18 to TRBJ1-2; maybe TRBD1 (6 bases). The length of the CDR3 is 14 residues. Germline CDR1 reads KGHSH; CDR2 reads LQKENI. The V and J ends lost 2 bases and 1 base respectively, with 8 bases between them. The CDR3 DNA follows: TGTGCCAGCTCACCAGGACAGATTAACTATGGCTACACCTTC. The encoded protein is CASSPGQINYGYTF.

The CDR3 coding sequence is TGCGGGGTCGGGGGGTCCTACGAGCAGTACTTC. Protein: CGVGGSYEQYF. The genes are TRBV29-1 and TRBJ2-7, with 7 bases fitting TRBD2. Germline V gives CDR1 SQVTM, CDR2 ANQGSEA. The CDR3 is 11 residues long.

In DNA, the CDR3 is TGTGCCAGCAGCTTAGTGAAGATTAGGAGCAATGAGCAGTTCTTC. Protein product: CASSLVKIRSNEQFF. The chain employs TRBV7-8 and TRBJ2-1, with D unresolved. Looked up from germline, CDR1 is SGHVS and CDR2 is FQNEAQ. Trimming removed 1 base from V and 6 bases from J, with 13 bases in between. This CDR3 contains 15 residues.

DNA for the CDR3: TGTGCCAGTAGTATTGGACTCTACAATGAGCAGTTCTTC. It encodes CASSIGLYNEQFF. The chain uses TRBV19 and TRBJ2-1, with a weak D call TRBD2 (5 bases). The CDR3 is made up of 13 amino acids. The V end lost 3 bases, the J end lost 3 bases, and 6 bases lay between the germline ends. The germline V gene has CDR1 LNHDA and CDR2 SQIVND (reference sequence).

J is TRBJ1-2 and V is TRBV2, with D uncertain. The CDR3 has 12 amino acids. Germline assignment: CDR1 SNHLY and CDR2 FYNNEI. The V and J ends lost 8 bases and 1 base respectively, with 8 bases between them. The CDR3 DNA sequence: TGTGCCAGCTCGAGGGTTAACTATGGCTACACCTTC. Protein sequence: CASSRVNYGYTF.

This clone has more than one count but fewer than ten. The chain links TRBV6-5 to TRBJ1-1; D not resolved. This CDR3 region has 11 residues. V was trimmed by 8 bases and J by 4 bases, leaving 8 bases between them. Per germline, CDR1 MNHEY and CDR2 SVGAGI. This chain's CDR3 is CASGLSTEAFF. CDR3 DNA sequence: TGTGCCAGCGGCCTTTCCACTGAAGCTTTCTTT.

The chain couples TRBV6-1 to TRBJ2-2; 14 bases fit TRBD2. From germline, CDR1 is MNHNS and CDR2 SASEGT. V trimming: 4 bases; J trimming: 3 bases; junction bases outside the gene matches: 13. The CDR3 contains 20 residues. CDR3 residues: CASSGGLAGEFLGYTGELFF. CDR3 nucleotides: TGTGCCAGCAGTGGGGGACTAGCGGGAGAGTTTTTGGGGTACACCGGGGAGCTGTTTTTT.

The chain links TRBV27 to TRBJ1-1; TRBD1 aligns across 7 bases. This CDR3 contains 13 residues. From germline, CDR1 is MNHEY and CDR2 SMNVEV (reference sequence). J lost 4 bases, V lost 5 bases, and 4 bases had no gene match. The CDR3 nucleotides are TGTGCCAGCAGTCCCGCAGGGGGCACTGAAGCTTTCTTT. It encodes CASSPAGGTEAFF.